Sequencing of this T cell receptor (beta chain) was carried out in a study of tumor and adjacent non-tumor tissue in lung cancer. General study findings and limits: Patients with more diverse tumor TCRs had worse survival. In normal lung, the top 100 clones were significantly more dominant than in tumor.

The library came from three nested PCR rounds adapted from ARM-PCR protocols. TCRdb re-derived calls from the multiplex PCR reads in MiXCR, one entry per CDR3 protein. The table has roughly 150,000 distinct CDR3 sequences, about 71% seen once. There are 15 residues in the CDR3. V dropped 8 bases and J dropped 5; count of bases not matched to a gene: 12. This sample's RNA came from whole unsorted tissue. Newly diagnosed lung cancer patients had thoracic surgery in China, August–late 2014, without prior chemotherapy. About this clonotype itself: Antigen: not known.

The receptor was isolated from a man in his sixties with small cell lung cancer. Material: lung tumor tissue. The V and J genes are TRBV12-3 or TRBV12-4 and TRBJ2-5; TRBD2 matches at 9 bases. The CDR3 here is CASGPTSGALETQYF. Written as DNA, the CDR3 is TGTGCCAGCGGTCCGACTAGCGGCGCGTTGGAGACCCAGTACTTC.